The T cell receptor (beta chain) described here comes from a study of shared clonotypes between healthy human individuals. Notes on the study in general: The study found lower generation probabilities in non-shared clonotypes than in those shared by all four donors.

For this clone: Its specificity is unknown.

The material for each subset, its genomic DNA, was split evenly across several immunoSEQ plates. Produced via immunoSEQ multiplex PCR; TCRdb's table is partial and in-frame only. Seen here are about a million clones, 77% observed once, and the top ten hold 0.89%. This CDR3 contains 14 residues. In germline, CDR1 is SGHRS, CDR2 YFSETQ. V lost 3 bases and J lost 0, with 8 bases in between. The receptor's source is a man between 18 and 35 years old in good health. Some clones in this sample may be carry-over from other donors' samples. Specimen: memory CD4+ T cells from PBMCs. Subset denoted: CD45RA-negative fraction. This chain links TRBV5-1 with TRBJ2-3, with D possibly being TRBD1 or TRBD2 (5 bases each). The CDR3 is CASSSGPSTDTQYF. The CDR3 nucleotides read TGCGCCAGCAGCTCGGGACCCAGCACAGATACGCAGTATTTT.